The rows below give T cell receptor beta chains drawn from one sample of a study of metastatic and nonmetastatic thyroid tumors. TCRdb re-processed the PCR reads through MiXCR. The sample has about 17,000 clones, 34% seen once. Material: tumor tissue. The receptor set was obtained from a female donor with papillary thyroid cancer or a benign thyroid nodule (not recorded which). Some clones in this sample may be carry-over from other donors' samples. Both conserved end residues are part of each CDR3. The D gene is left open where the match is weak. Some rows mark clone size as missing; the rest say once, few, many or name a class of expanded clone.

>TRBJ1-6|TRBV5-1|-|-
TGCGCCAGCAGCTTGGATGGGGCCAGGAATTCACCCCTCCACTTT
CASSLDGARNSPLHF
>TRBJ1-5|TRBV18|-|-
TGTGACAGCTCCCCGCCAGGGGACGATCCGCCCCAGCATTTT
CDSSPPGDDPPQHF
>TRBJ2-1|TRBV6-2/TRBV6-3|TRBD1|few
TGTGCCAGCAGTCTCTGGGGGACAGGGCGCTACAATGAGCAGTTCTTC
CASSLWGTGRYNEQFF
>TRBJ2-5|TRBV20-1|-|medium-sized
TGCAGTGCTAGTCCCAGCGGCGCCACTGAGAACCAAGAGACCCAGTACTTC
CSASPSGATENQETQYF
>TRBJ2-2|TRBV20-1|TRBD2|-
TGCAGTGCTAAACTAGCGGGAGACACCGGGGAGCTGTTTTTT
CSAKLAGDTGELFF
>TRBJ1-3|TRBV28|-|few
TGTGCCAGCAGTTTAGCAGACACCATATATTTT
CASSLADTIYF
>TRBJ2-1|TRBV15|-|many
TGTGCCACCAGCACAGACTCTCACAATGAGCAGTTCTTC
CATSTDSHNEQFF
>TRBJ1-5|TRBV12-3/TRBV12-4|TRBD1|few
TGTGCCAGCAGTTCCCCGGGACAGGTAACGGATCAGCCCCAGCATTTT
CASSSPGQVTDQPQHF
>TRBJ1-1|TRBV20-1|-|many
TGCAGTGCTAGAGATCGGCGGGGGAATACTGAAGCTTTCTTT
CSARDRRGNTEAFF
>TRBJ1-6|TRBV6-2/TRBV6-3|TRBD1|-
TGTGCCAGCAGTTACTCAACCGGGACAGGAAATTCACCCCTCCACTTT
CASSYSTGTGNSPLHF
>TRBJ2-1|TRBV20-1|-|many
TGCAGTGCTCACCCCACTGGCTACAATGAGCAGTTCTTC
CSAHPTGYNEQFF
>TRBJ2-1|TRBV20-1|TRBD2|-
TGCAGTGCCGTACTAGCGGGAGGGCAAGGGTTCTACAATGAGCAGTTCTTC
CSAVLAGGQGFYNEQFF
>TRBJ2-2|TRBV6-1|-|-
TGTGCCAGCAGTGAAAATCCAGGGACGGTCGGGGAGCTGTTTTTT
CASSENPGTVGELFF
>TRBJ1-2|TRBV19|TRBD1|medium-sized
TGTGCCAGTAGTAAGGGACAGGGGCCGGGGGCCTATGGCTACACCTTC
CASSKGQGPGAYGYTF